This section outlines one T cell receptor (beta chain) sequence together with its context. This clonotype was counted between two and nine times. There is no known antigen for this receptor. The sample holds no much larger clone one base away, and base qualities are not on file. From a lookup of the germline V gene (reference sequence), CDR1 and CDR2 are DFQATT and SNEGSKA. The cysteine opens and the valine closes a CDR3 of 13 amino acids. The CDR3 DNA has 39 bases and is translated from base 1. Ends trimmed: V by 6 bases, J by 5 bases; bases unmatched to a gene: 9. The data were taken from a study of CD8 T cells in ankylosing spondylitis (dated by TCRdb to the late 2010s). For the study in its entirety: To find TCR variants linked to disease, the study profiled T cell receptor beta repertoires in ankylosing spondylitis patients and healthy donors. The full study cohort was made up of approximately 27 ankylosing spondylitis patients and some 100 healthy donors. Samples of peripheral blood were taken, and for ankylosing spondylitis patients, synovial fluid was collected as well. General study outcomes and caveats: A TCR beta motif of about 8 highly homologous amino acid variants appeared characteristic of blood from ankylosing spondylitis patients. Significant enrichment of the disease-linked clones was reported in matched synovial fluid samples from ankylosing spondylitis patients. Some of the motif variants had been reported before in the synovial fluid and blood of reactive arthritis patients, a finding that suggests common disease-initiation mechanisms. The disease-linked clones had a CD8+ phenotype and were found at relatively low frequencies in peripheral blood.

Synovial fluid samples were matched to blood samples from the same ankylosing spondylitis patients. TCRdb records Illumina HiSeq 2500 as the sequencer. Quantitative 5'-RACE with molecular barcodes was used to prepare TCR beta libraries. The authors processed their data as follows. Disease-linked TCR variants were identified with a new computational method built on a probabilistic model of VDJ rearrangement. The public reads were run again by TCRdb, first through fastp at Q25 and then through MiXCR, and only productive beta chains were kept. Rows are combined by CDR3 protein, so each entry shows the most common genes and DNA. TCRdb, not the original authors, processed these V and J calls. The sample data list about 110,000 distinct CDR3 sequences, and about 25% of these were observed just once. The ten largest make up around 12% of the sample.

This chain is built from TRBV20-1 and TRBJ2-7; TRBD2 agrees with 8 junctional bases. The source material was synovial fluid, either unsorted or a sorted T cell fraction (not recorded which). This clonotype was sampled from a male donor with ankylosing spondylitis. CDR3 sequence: CSASLAAGDEQYV. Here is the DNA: TGCAGTGCGAGCTTGGCAGCGGGAGACGAGCAGTACGTC.